This TCR beta chain was captured in a study of CD8 T cells in Susac syndrome. Controls were age- and sex-matched healthy donors. Negative isolation yielded CD4+ and CD8+ T cells, and FACS enriched TEMRA cells. The study, taken as a whole, reports: It was acknowledged in the study that the number of individuals who were included in its TCR sequencing and HLA analysis was relatively small.

Germline CDR1 is DFQATT and CDR2 is SNEGSKA (reference sequence). Unmatched junction bases numbered 3, after V lost 0 bases and J lost 3 bases. The length of the CDR3 is 14 residues. Regarding this clonotype: Its specificity is not known.

Reverse transcription used about 0.45 to 1 ug RNA and random hexamers. Amplification of TCR beta CDR3 across 54 Vbeta and 13 Jbeta was performed with immunoSEQ multiplex PCR. Each CDR3 protein gets one entry after TCRdb re-called the immunoSEQ multiplex PCR reads with MiXCR. The sample records 95,000 to 150,000 distinct CDR3 sequences, around 94% being singletons. The chain joins TRBV20-1 to TRBJ2-7; 9 nucleotides line up with TRBD2. The origin of this receptor is a human donor in good health. The sequencing input was CD4+ T cells from PBMCs. CDR3 coding DNA: TGCAGTGCTAGAGATCCGACTAGCGGCTACGAGCAGTACTTC. This gives the protein CSARDPTSGYEQYF.